Listed below are T cell receptor beta chains from one sample, sequenced in a study of cytomegalovirus exposure and HLA in healthy donors. Profiled with immunoSEQ multiplex PCR; TCRdb holds only in-frame clones, not every one. Its listing shows 150,000 to 250,000 clones. Sequencing was performed on PBMCs. Receptors were obtained from a boy between 10 and 17 years old in good health and CMV-seronegative. The CDR3 runs from the conserved cysteine through the conserved F or W. D genes are given only for firm matches.

J	D	V	CDR3	DNA
TRBJ2-1	.	TRBV4-2	CASSLQRFDEQFF	TGTGCCAGCAGCCTGCAGCGTTTCGATGAGCAGTTCTTC
TRBJ1-1	.	TRBV5-1	CASSDVGVNTEAFF	TGCGCCAGCAGCGATGTGGGAGTGAACACTGAAGCTTTCTTT
TRBJ2-3	TRBD2	TRBV6-5	CASSYSSGASDTQYF	TGTGCCAGCAGTTACTCTAGCGGGGCCTCAGATACGCAGTATTTT
TRBJ1-3	TRBD1	TRBV5-8	CASSSDRGGGNTIYF	TGTGCCAGCAGTTCAGACAGGGGAGGAGGAAACACCATATATTTT
TRBJ1-2	.	TRBV6-9	CASSPLGGYTF	TGTGCCAGCAGCCCACTCGGGGGCTACACCTTC
TRBJ2-5	TRBD2	TRBV6-5	CASRRTSGGQETQYF	TGTGCCAGCAGGAGGACTAGCGGGGGCCAAGAGACCCAGTACTTC
TRBJ2-7	.	TRBV7-8	CASSFTYEQYF	TGTGCCAGCAGCTTTACCTACGAGCAGTACTTC
TRBJ1-5	.	TRBV4-2	CASSRTDNQPQHF	TGTGCCAGCAGCCGGACAGACAATCAGCCCCAGCATTTT
TRBJ2-2	TRBD2	TRBV6-5	CAAGDWRNTGELFF	TGTGCCGCGGGGGACTGGAGGAACACCGGGGAGCTGTTTTTT
TRBJ1-5	.	TRBV6-6	CASSPGLRRSNQPQHF	TGTGCCAGCAGTCCGGGACTCCGGAGGAGCAATCAGCCCCAGCATTTT
TRBJ1-2	.	TRBV5-1	CASSYGGEDGYTF	TGCGCCAGCAGCTATGGGGGCGAGGATGGCTACACCTTC
TRBJ1-3	.	TRBV4-1	CASSPTGGNTIYF	TGCGCCAGCAGCCCGACGGGAGGAAACACCATATATTTT
TRBJ2-7	TRBD2	TRBV7-6	CASSPQAGKSPGEQYF	TGTGCCAGCAGCCCCCAAGCGGGGAAGAGTCCGGGGGAGCAGTACTTC
TRBJ2-1	.	TRBV6-4	CASSDLGRGNEQFF	TGTGCCAGCAGTGACTTGGGACGGGGGAATGAGCAGTTCTTC
TRBJ1-1	TRBD1	TRBV5-1	CASSLEQGIRAFF	TGCGCCAGCAGCTTGGAACAGGGGATACGAGCTTTCTTT
TRBJ2-3	.	TRBV18	CASSPLESTDTQYF	TGTGCCAGCTCACCACTGGAGAGCACAGATACGCAGTATTTT
TRBJ2-7	.	TRBV5-4	CASSPGAGAGFYEQYF	TGTGCCAGCAGCCCGGGGGCGGGGGCCGGTTTCTACGAGCAGTACTTC